The next 9 T cell receptor beta chains were all read from a single sample in a study of cytomegalovirus exposure and HLA in healthy donors. The PCR employed 60 Vbeta primers together with 13 Jbeta primers. The assay was immunoSEQ multiplex PCR, and TCRdb's table has in-frame clones only and misses some. Among 130,000 to 150,000 clones, 73% were seen once, and the ten largest hold around an eighth. Sequenced: PBMCs. The receptors come from a human donor in good health.

The J gene is TRBJ1-4, the V gene TRBV14; D call uncertain. CDR1 and CDR2 from the germline V gene are SGHDN and FVKESK. The V gene lost 2 bases and the J gene lost 8 bases, with 6 bases spanning the gap. This CDR3 is built from 12 residues. The CDR3, as DNA: TGTGCCAGCAGCCAACAGTACGAAAAACTGTTTTTT. The encoded protein is CASSQQYEKLFF.

The chain employs TRBV6-1 and TRBJ2-3; TRBD1 matches 8 bases. CDR1 and CDR2 (germline): MNHNS, SASEGT. Unmatched junction bases numbered 4, after V lost 5 bases and J lost 0 bases. The CDR3 has 15 amino acids. The CDR3 loop reads CASSTDRGSTDTQYF. The CDR3 DNA reads as TGTGCCAGCAGTACCGACAGGGGAAGCACAGATACGCAGTATTTT.

The rearrangement uses TRBV4-2 and TRBJ2-1; 11 nucleotides line up with TRBD2. Germline CDR1 is LGHNA and CDR2 is YNFKEQ. The J segment lost 4 bases and the V segment lost 3 bases, leaving 8 bases of the junction unmatched. This CDR3 spans 17 amino acids. The CDR3 region is CASSHYSGTSGYNEQFF. In nucleotides, the CDR3 is TGTGCCAGCAGCCATTACTCCGGGACTAGCGGTTACAATGAGCAGTTCTTC.

This chain joins TRBV9 and TRBJ1-6; 8 bases match TRBD1. V lost 3 bases and J lost 11; bases outside the gene matches: 4. Germline assignment: CDR1 SGDLS and CDR2 YYNGEE. The CDR3 has 13 residues. The CDR3 here is CASSAGTGPPLHF. The DNA for the CDR3 is TGTGCCAGCAGCGCCGGGACAGGACCACCCCTCCACTTT.

The chain links TRBV4-1 to TRBJ2-3; weak D call: TRBD2 (5 bases). V shed 1 base and J shed 5 bases, with 19 bases lying between them. The CDR3 runs to 17 residues. Germline V gives CDR1 MGHRA, CDR2 YSYEKL. The CDR3 region is CASSQVGVTKSGDTQYF. The CDR3 bases are TGCGCCAGCAGCCAAGTCGGGGTTACTAAATCTGGAGATACGCAGTATTTT.

V gene TRBV5-1 combines with J gene TRBJ2-1, with D perhaps matching TRBD2 (6 bases). V dropped 4 bases and J dropped 0 bases, with 11 bases sitting between them. CDR1 and CDR2 from the germline V gene are SGHRS and YFSETQ. The CDR3 totals 15 residues. CDR3 sequence reads: CASSSGYSSYNEQFF. The DNA of the CDR3 is TGCGCCAGCAGCAGCGGGTACAGCTCCTACAATGAGCAGTTCTTC.

The chain links TRBV29-1 to TRBJ1-1; D unclear. The CDR3 consists of 12 residues. CDR1 is SQVTM and CDR2 is ANQGSEA in the germline V gene. The ends were cut back, 7 bases at V and 3 bases at J, with 12 bases in the middle. CDR3 coding DNA: TGCAGCGCTGTGAGAGGGTACACTGAAGCTTTCTTT. This encodes CSAVRGYTEAFF. Filled out from reference TRBV29-1 and TRBJ1-1, the complete variable domain reads SAVISQKPSRDICQRGTSLTIQCQVDSQVTMMFWYRQQPGQSLTLIATANQGSEATYESGFVIDKFPISRPNLTFSTLTVSNMSPEDSSIYLCSAVRGYTEAFFGQGTRLTVV.

The chain is built from TRBV5-5 and TRBJ2-7; 7 bases line up with TRBD1. The junction had 8 bases not matched to a gene; V was cut back by 0 bases and J by 2 bases. The CDR3 runs to 16 residues. Germline V gene lookup returns CDR1 SGHKS and CDR2 YYEKEE (reference sequence). CDR3: CASSLVGQRLAYEQYF. The DNA for the CDR3 is TGTGCCAGCAGCTTGGTGGGACAGCGTCTGGCCTACGAGCAGTACTTC.

The J gene is TRBJ2-7, the V gene TRBV7-6; 14 bases line up with TRBD2. The V and J ends lost 1 base and 5 bases, in that order; junction bases with no gene match: 7. Germline CDR1 SGHVS, CDR2 FNYEAQ. The CDR3 contains 17 residues. This chain's CDR3 is CASSLVETSGGEDEQYF. The CDR3 DNA follows: TGTGCCAGCAGCTTAGTCGAGACTAGCGGGGGGGAGGACGAGCAGTACTTC.